The rows below give T cell receptor beta chains drawn from one sample of a study of blood T cell repertoires in COVID-19. Libraries were prepared by immunoSEQ multiplex PCR; TCRdb keeps only in-frame clonotypes and omits some of them. This sample yields about 120,000 clones, of which over 60% are seen a single time; roughly 4% belongs to the top ten. Sequenced material: peripheral blood. All receptors come from a woman older than 75 with acute or convalescent COVID-19. Both conserved end residues are part of each CDR3.

V gene: TRBV5-1; CDR3 length: 14; J gene: TRBJ2-5; CDR3 protein: CASSLGSGKETQYF
V gene: TRBV4-3; CDR3 length: 15; J gene: TRBJ1-4; CDR3 protein: CASSGHRAANEKLFF
V gene: TRBV10-3; CDR3 length: 13; J gene: TRBJ1-1; CDR3 protein: CAITGTANTEAFF
V gene: TRBV28; CDR3 length: 15; J gene: TRBJ1-5; CDR3 protein: CASSPGRGQGRPQHF
V gene: TRBV5-4; CDR3 length: 15; J gene: TRBJ1-3; CDR3 protein: CASSLDGGPGNTIYF
V gene: TRBV5-1; CDR3 length: 16; J gene: TRBJ2-3; CDR3 protein: CASSLAPGKGTDTQYF
V gene: TRBV6-5; CDR3 length: 15; J gene: TRBJ1-2; CDR3 protein: CASSSRQGKDYGYTF
V gene: TRBV20-1; CDR3 length: 15; J gene: TRBJ1-2; CDR3 protein: CSASESHGDWRGYTF
V gene: TRBV5-1; CDR3 length: 15; J gene: TRBJ1-3; CDR3 protein: CASSLDTGAGNTIYF
V gene: TRBV5-1; CDR3 length: 15; J gene: TRBJ2-2; CDR3 protein: CASSAGQGYTGELFF